This T cell receptor beta chain was observed in a study of beta chain features in type 1 diabetes. Overall study: Examination covered over 85,000,000 sorted cells spanning all samples.

Purity exceeded 98% in all sorted populations. Overall study findings and caveats: For Type 1 diabetes patients, all four CD4+ subsets carried TCRB CDR3s that were moderately but significantly shorter. Sequencing of cDNA might inflate the share of cells that strongly express TCR.

The CDR3 extends over 17 amino acids. V lost 5 bases, J lost 0 bases, and 9 bases stayed unmatched. Germline V CDR1 and CDR2: MNHEY, SMNVEV (reference sequence). Isolated RNA was reverse transcribed in full, so expressed TCRB transcripts were sequenced. The table came from immunoSEQ multiplex PCR; TCRdb's copy has only in-frame clones and leaves some out. The sample yields some 350,000 clones, around 9.6% seen once. There are a few counts of this clone. What it binds is unknown. The chain couples TRBV27 to TRBJ2-1, with 8 bases that match TRBD1. Sequences were obtained from central memory CD4+ T cells from blood. This TCR came from a man aged 30-40 years with type 1 diabetes. DNA of the CDR3: TGTGCCAGCAGTATCTCCAGGGGGCGGGACTCCTACAATGAGCAGTTCTTC. Amino acid sequence: CASSISRGRDSYNEQFF.